A single sample gave rise to the 18 T cell receptor beta chains below, sequenced in a study of CD8+CD57+ T cells in acquired aplastic anemia. Sequencing was done on patients that had shown CD8+CD57+ cell expansion by flow cytometry. Genomic DNA, the template, was used for profiling of the TCR beta VDJ and CDR3. A single record per CDR3 protein comes from TCRdb applying MiXCR to the reads. The sample records 160,000 or so distinct CDR3 sequences, roughly 48% being singletons. The specimen sequenced was sorted CD4+, CD8+, or CD8+CD57+ T cells (not recorded which) from PBMCs. The origin of the receptors is a human donor with aplastic anemia.

This clonotype was picked up many times. The chain carries TRBV20-1 and TRBJ1-5; perhaps TRBD1 as D (6 bases). Germline V gene lookup returns CDR1 DFQATT and CDR2 SNEGSKA (reference sequence). V was clipped by 5 bases and J by 1 base, with 18 bases between them. CDR3 length equals 16 residues. The DNA for the CDR3 is TGCAGTGCTCCTCTTCAGGGGATTGGGAGCAATCAGCCCCAGCATTTT. Translating it yields CSAPLQGIGSNQPQHF.

This clonotype occurred a few times. The chain combines TRBV18 with TRBJ1-2, with D maybe TRBD1 (6 bases). In germline, CDR1 is KGHSH, CDR2 LQKENI. The CDR3 sequence is 16 residues long. Trimming shortened V by 3 bases and J by 2 bases, and 16 bases separated the two germline ends. CDR3 sequence: CASSPSTGPGNYGYTF. CDR3 coding DNA: TGTGCCAGCTCACCCTCGACAGGACCCGGGAACTATGGCTACACCTTC.

The V and J genes are TRBV19 and TRBJ1-1; D not resolved. The CDR3 is 12 residues long. Trimming cost V 9 bases and J 5 bases, with 13 bases left between them. Germline CDR1 is LNHDA and CDR2 is SQIVND (reference sequence). This CDR3 is CASSLWGTEAFF. CDR3 coding DNA: TGTGCCAGCAGCTTGTGGGGTACTGAAGCTTTCTTT.

The rearrangement links TRBV19 to TRBJ1-2; D gene unclear. This CDR3 is 14 amino acids long. V lost 7 bases to trimming and J lost 8 bases, with 20 bases between them. Germline V gene data show CDR1 as LNHDA and CDR2 as SQIVND (reference sequence). The CDR3 reads CASIRAALICGYTF. The CDR3 nucleotides read TGTGCCAGTATTCGAGCCGCACTGATCTGCGGCTACACCTTC. The full variable domain, its missing parts supplied by reference TRBV19 and TRBJ1-2, is DGGITQSPKYLFRKEGQNVTLSCEQNLNHDAMYWYRQDPGQGLRLIYYSQIVNDFQKGDIAEGYSVSREKKESFPLTVTSAQKNPTAFYLCASIRAALICGYTFGSGTRLTVV.

This chain uses TRBV5-6 with TRBJ2-7, with TRBD2 identical over 8 bases. Losses at the gene ends were 1 base for V and 1 base for J; bases not matched to a gene: 7. Germline CDR1 SGHDT, CDR2 YYEEEE. The CDR3 consists of 16 residues. The CDR3 loop reads CASSLLVVAGSYEQYF. CDR3 nucleotides: TGTGCCAGCAGCTTGCTTGTGGTAGCGGGGTCCTACGAGCAGTACTTC.

V is TRBV27 and J is TRBJ1-5, with D unclear. CDR3 length equals 13 residues. The V gene's germline CDR1 is MNHEY and CDR2 SMNVEV (reference sequence). The V end lost 6 bases, the J end lost 7 bases, and 13 bases lay between the germline ends. The CDR3 protein is CASSVGAGQPQHF. Written as DNA, the CDR3 is TGTGCCAGCAGCGTGGGTGCGGGCCAGCCCCAGCATTTT.

This chain uses TRBV20-1 with TRBJ2-3; 9 nucleotides line up with TRBD2. Unmatched junction bases numbered 15, after V lost 5 bases and J lost 9 bases. The CDR3 is 15 amino acids. Germline V gene sequence: CDR1 DFQATT, CDR2 SNEGSKA (reference sequence). Written as DNA, the CDR3 is TGCAGTGCTTGGGTGACCGGCGGGGGGGCGGACACGCAGTATTTT. It translates to CSAWVTGGGADTQYF.

This clonotype was seen a handful of times. This may be a read error, as it is one base from a much larger clone. The chain recombines TRBV11-2 with TRBJ2-1, with TRBD2 identical over 7 bases. J gave up 10 bases and V 4 bases, and 13 bases lay outside the gene matches. This CDR3 is built from 15 residues. Germline V gene data show CDR1 as SGHAT and CDR2 as FQNNGV. CDR3 in DNA: TGTGCCAGCAGCTCCGGACTAGTCGGAGGGATAGAGCAGTTCTTC. Residues: CASSSGLVGGIEQFF.

This chain links TRBV7-9 with TRBJ1-2; D not certain. This CDR3 has 13 residues. Trimming cost V 6 bases and J 5 bases, with 13 bases left between them. Germline values: CDR1 SEHNR, CDR2 FQNEAQ (reference sequence). The CDR3 is CASSSPGFYGYTF. The CDR3 bases are TGTGCCAGCAGTTCCCCTGGGTTTTATGGCTACACCTTC.

In its sample, this clonotype was seen a few times. The chain recombines TRBV6-1 with TRBJ2-2; weak D call: TRBD2 (5 bases). CDR1 and CDR2 (germline): MNHNS, SASEGT. The germline V and J ends were trimmed by 6 bases and 1 base, with 15 bases remaining between them. The CDR3 runs 16 residues. CDR3 coding DNA: TGTGCCAGCAGCCTCCTGGCCGGGGTGAACACCGGGGAGCTGTTTTTT. It translates to CASSLLAGVNTGELFF.

This clonotype has a count of ten or more. The chain joins TRBV6-5 to TRBJ2-7, with 8 bases that match TRBD2. V shed 0 bases, J shed 2 bases, and the junction held 3 bases outside the gene matches. Germline V gives CDR1 MNHEY, CDR2 SVGAGI. The length of the CDR3 is 15 residues. Here the CDR3 reads CASSYSSGSPYEQYF. In DNA, the CDR3 is TGTGCCAGCAGTTACTCCAGCGGGAGTCCCTACGAGCAGTACTTC.

V is TRBV7-9 and J is TRBJ2-3; 7 bases are shared with TRBD1. The CDR3 sequence is 12 residues long. Germline V gives CDR1 SEHNR, CDR2 FQNEAQ (reference sequence). V shed 5 bases and J 10 bases; nucleotides not matched to a gene: 6. CDR3 in amino acids: CASSPQGQAQYF. The CDR3 nucleotides read TGTGCCAGCAGCCCCCAAGGACAGGCGCAGTATTTT.

This clonotype was seen a few times. The CDR3 region is CASSDLRQGVRGYTF. CDR3 sequence (DNA): TGTGCCAGCAGTGATCTCAGACAGGGGGTCAGAGGCTACACCTTC. The genes are TRBV2 and TRBJ1-2; TRBD1 matches at 9 bases. V lost 3 bases to trimming and J lost 8 bases; unmatched junction nucleotides: 10. The CDR3 runs to 15 residues. Germline V lookup: CDR1 SNHLY, CDR2 FYNNEI.

At least ten counts were recorded for this clonotype. This chain uses TRBV24-1 with TRBJ2-5; possibly TRBD1 for D (6 bases). Germline assignment: CDR1 KGHDR and CDR2 SFDVKD. V lost 3 bases to trimming and J lost 4 bases, with 14 bases between them. CDR3 length: 15 residues. CDR3 amino acids: CATSDPQGPAETQYF. In nucleotides, the CDR3 is TGTGCCACCAGTGATCCACAGGGTCCCGCAGAGACCCAGTACTTC.

In its sample, this clonotype was seen many times. The J gene is TRBJ1-2, the V gene TRBV24-1; D might be TRBD1 (5 bases). Germline loops: CDR1 KGHDR, CDR2 SFDVKD. This CDR3 contains 14 residues. Deletions cut 0 bases from V and 6 bases from J, with 10 bases between. The CDR3: CATSDLLRGDGYTF. The CDR3 nucleotides read TGTGCCACCAGTGATTTGCTGAGGGGAGATGGCTACACCTTC.

The V call is TRBV20-1, the J call TRBJ1-6; D unresolved. Germline V lookup: CDR1 DFQATT, CDR2 SNEGSKA (reference sequence). V was shortened by 1 base and J by 3 bases, with 7 bases between the two germline ends. The CDR3 contains 14 residues. The CDR3 reads CSARVWGYNSPLHF. The DNA of the CDR3 is TGCAGTGCTAGAGTTTGGGGCTATAATTCACCCCTCCACTTT.

This clonotype is medium-sized (0.01 to 0.1%) by share. The J gene is TRBJ1-2, the V gene TRBV24-1; the match to TRBD1 covers 9 bases. Unmatched junction bases numbered 3, after V lost 6 bases and J lost 2 bases. The germline gives CDR1 KGHDR, CDR2 SFDVKD. The CDR3 runs to 14 residues. The CDR3 coding sequence is TGTGCCACCAGTCTAACAGGGGGCAACTATGGCTACACCTTC. This translates into CATSLTGGNYGYTF.

V is TRBV6-5 and J is TRBJ1-6, with 8 bases matching TRBD1. Trimming cost V 1 base and J 10 bases; bases outside gene matches: 6. This CDR3 is built from 15 residues. CDR1 MNHEY and CDR2 SVGAGI come from the germline V gene. CDR3 residues: CASSYWDRCDSPLHF. In nucleotides, the CDR3 is TGTGCCAGCAGTTACTGGGACAGGTGTGACTCACCCCTCCACTTT.